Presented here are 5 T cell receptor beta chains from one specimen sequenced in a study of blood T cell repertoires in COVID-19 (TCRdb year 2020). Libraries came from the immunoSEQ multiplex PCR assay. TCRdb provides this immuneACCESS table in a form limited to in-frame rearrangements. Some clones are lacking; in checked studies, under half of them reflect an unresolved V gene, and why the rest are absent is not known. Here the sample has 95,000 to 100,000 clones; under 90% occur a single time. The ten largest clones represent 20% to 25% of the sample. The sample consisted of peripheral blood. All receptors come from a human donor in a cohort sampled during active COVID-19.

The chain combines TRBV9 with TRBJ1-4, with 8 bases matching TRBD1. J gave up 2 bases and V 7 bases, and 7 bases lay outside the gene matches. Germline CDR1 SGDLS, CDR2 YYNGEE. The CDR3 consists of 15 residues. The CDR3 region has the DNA TGTGCCAGCGGACAGGGAATGGCGACTAATGAAAAACTGTTTTTT. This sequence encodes CASGQGMATNEKLFF.

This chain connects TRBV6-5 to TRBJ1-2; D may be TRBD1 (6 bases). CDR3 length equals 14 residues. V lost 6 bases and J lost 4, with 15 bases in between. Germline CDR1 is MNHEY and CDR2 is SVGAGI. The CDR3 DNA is TGTGCCAGCAGAAGCCCGACAGGACCCTATGGCTACACCTTC. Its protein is CASRSPTGPYGYTF.

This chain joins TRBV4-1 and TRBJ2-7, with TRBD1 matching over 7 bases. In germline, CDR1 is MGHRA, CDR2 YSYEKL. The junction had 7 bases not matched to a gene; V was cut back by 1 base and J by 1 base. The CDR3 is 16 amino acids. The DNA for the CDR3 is TGCGCCAGCAGCCAAGTCGGCAGCAGGGGGTCCTACGAGCAGTACTTC. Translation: CASSQVGSRGSYEQYF.

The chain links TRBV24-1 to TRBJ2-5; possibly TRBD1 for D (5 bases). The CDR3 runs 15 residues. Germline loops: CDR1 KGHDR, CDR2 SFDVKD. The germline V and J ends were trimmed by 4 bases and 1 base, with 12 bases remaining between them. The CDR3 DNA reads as TGTGCCACCAGTGACTCCGGACACCTCCAAGAGACCCAGTACTTC. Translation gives CATSDSGHLQETQYF.

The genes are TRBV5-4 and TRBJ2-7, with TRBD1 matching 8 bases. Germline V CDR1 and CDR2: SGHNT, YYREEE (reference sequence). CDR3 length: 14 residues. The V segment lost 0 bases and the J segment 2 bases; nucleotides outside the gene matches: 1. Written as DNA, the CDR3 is TGTGCCAGCAGCTTGGGGGGACAGGCCTACGAGCAGTACTTC. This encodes CASSLGGQAYEQYF.